The 10 T cell receptor beta chains in this list originate from one sample, sequenced in a study of T cell changes during pregnancy in multiple sclerosis. Sequencing was performed with immunoSEQ multiplex PCR; in TCRdb, only in-frame clones are kept and a portion is missing. The table shows roughly 56,000 clones, with approximately 85% occurring only once. The source material was peripheral blood, sampled in the first trimester of pregnancy. Every receptor here comes from a female donor with multiple sclerosis, enrolled in a pregnancy study.

In its sample, this clone was seen once. V gene TRBV10-3 combines with J gene TRBJ2-1, with 7 bases matching TRBD1. Germline V CDR1 and CDR2: ENHRY, SYGVKD. The CDR3 has 15 residues. V was pared by 1 base and J by 9 bases, with 9 bases of the junction left unmatched. The CDR3 spells CAISEFGGRDSEQFF. The CDR3 nucleotides read TGTGCCATCAGTGAGTTTGGAGGTCGGGACAGTGAGCAGTTCTTC.

The chain combines TRBV27 with TRBJ2-7, with a weak D call TRBD2 (6 bases). The germline gives CDR1 MNHEY, CDR2 SMNVEV (reference sequence). The CDR3 runs to 15 residues. V was shortened by 3 bases and J by 0 bases, with 12 bases between the two germline ends. CDR3 in DNA: TGTGCCAGCAGTTTTGGGGGGAGTAGCTCCTACGAGCAGTACTTC. This translates into CASSFGGSSSYEQYF.

This clone was observed a single time. The chain carries TRBV6-1 and TRBJ2-7; D unresolved. The V and J ends lost 7 bases and 9 bases respectively, with 13 bases between them. This CDR3 spans 11 amino acids. Germline V gene sequence: CDR1 MNHNS, CDR2 SASEGT. The CDR3: CASTQLTLQYF. DNA for the CDR3: TGTGCCAGCACTCAACTCACGCTGCAGTACTTC.

This clone showed up many times. The chain combines TRBV7-9 with TRBJ2-7; D is uncertain. Germline CDR1 and CDR2: SEHNR and FQNEAQ (reference sequence). V dropped 1 base and J dropped 3 bases, with 4 bases sitting between them. This CDR3 has 12 residues. CDR3 loop: CASSLDIYEQYF. The CDR3 nucleotides read TGTGCCAGCAGCTTAGATATCTACGAGCAGTACTTC.

This chain connects TRBV2 to TRBJ2-7, with 7 positions matching TRBD2. Looked up from germline, CDR1 is SNHLY and CDR2 is FYNNEI. The junction had 7 bases not matched to a gene; V was cut back by 1 base and J by 4 bases. This CDR3 spans 15 amino acids. CDR3 coding DNA: TGTGCCAGCAGTGAAGGGGGGACTACCCGATACGAGCAGTACTTC. Its protein product is CASSEGGTTRYEQYF.

In this sample, this clone turned up once. The genes are TRBV6-5 and TRBJ2-5; 7 nucleotides match TRBD2. Unmatched junction bases numbered 10, after V lost 2 bases and J lost 4 bases. The CDR3 runs 16 residues. Germline V CDR1 and CDR2: MNHEY, SVGAGI. The CDR3 DNA sequence: TGTGCCAGCAGTTACGGTCCAGGGAGGGGTTTAGAGACCCAGTACTTC. Its protein is CASSYGPGRGLETQYF.

The chain combines TRBV21-1 with TRBJ1-5; the tabulated D call, TRBD1, remains unverified against the DNA. TRBV21-1 is deemed a pseudogene. The CDR3 extends over 18 amino acids. The CDR3 nucleotides read TGTGCCAGCAGCAAAGATGTCTTGGGGCAGGATAGCAATCAGCCCCAGCATTTT. Amino acids: CASSKDVLGQDSNQPQHF.

This clone has a single count. The gene calls are TRBV27 and TRBJ2-7; D is perhaps TRBD2 (6 bases). V was clipped by 5 bases and J by 6 bases, with 17 bases between them. Germline V gene lookup returns CDR1 MNHEY and CDR2 SMNVEV (reference sequence). This CDR3 is built from 14 residues. The CDR3 spells CASSRLDQPSEQYF. As DNA, the CDR3 is TGTGCCAGCAGTAGACTAGATCAGCCCTCCGAGCAGTACTTC.

In this sample, this clone turned up once. The chain has TRBV6-1 and TRBJ2-2, with 13 bases identical to TRBD2. Germline V gene sequence: CDR1 MNHNS, CDR2 SASEGT. The CDR3 consists of 18 residues. V was pared by 1 base and J by 6 bases, with 8 bases of the junction left unmatched. The CDR3 DNA is TGTGCCAGCAGTGAAGAGATCGGACTAGCGGGAGTTTCCGGGGAGCTGTTTTTT. It is translated as CASSEEIGLAGVSGELFF.

The chain joins TRBV4-3 to TRBJ2-2; weak D call: TRBD1 (5 bases). V was shortened by 2 bases and J by 5 bases, with 12 bases between the two germline ends. This CDR3 contains 15 residues. The germline CDR1 and CDR2 sequences are LGHNA and YSLEER. The CDR3 DNA is TGCGCCAGCAGCCAACGCCCCCAGGGAACCGGGGAGCTGTTTTTT. This gives the protein CASSQRPQGTGELFF.